A single sample gave rise to the 7 T cell receptor beta chains below, sequenced in a study of T-cell memory formation after mild COVID-19. TCRdb reanalysed the 5' RACE reads using MiXCR and keeps one entry per CDR3 protein. Of a few hundred thousand distinct CDR3 sequences detected, approximately 16% appear once; the ten largest clones hold around a fifth. Material: PBMCs or a T cell subset sorted from them (not recorded which). The receptor source for this set is a man between 18 and 29 years old who had mild COVID-19 (a few samples of this study predate the infection). Cell type and time point are not known.

This clonotype came up once. V and J are TRBV9 and TRBJ2-6; TRBD1 aligns across 8 bases. The CDR3 length is 17 residues. Trimming removed 4 bases from V and 2 bases from J; junction bases left unmatched: 8. From germline, CDR1 is SGDLS and CDR2 YYNGEE. CDR3 DNA sequence: TGTGCCAGCAGCACAGGACAGGGACAGGCTGGGGCCAACGTCCTGACTTTC. Its protein product is CASSTGQGQAGANVLTF.

This clonotype was picked up a small number of times. The DNA is left out, because the CDR3 cannot be placed on it with certainty; the CDR3 is given as TCRdb lists it. V usage is TRBV7-6 and J usage is TRBJ1-4. Germline V gives CDR1 SGHVS, CDR2 FNYEAQ. The CDR3 sequence runs 14 residues, both termini included. The CDR3 region is CASSSSGLNEKLFF.

V usage is TRBV7-2 and J usage is TRBJ2-5; a weak D match, TRBD2 (6 bases). From germline, CDR1 is SGHTA and CDR2 FQGNSA. CDR3 length equals 16 residues. V lost 2 bases, J lost 5 bases, and 18 bases lay in between. The CDR3 here is CASSLMVGLAKETQYF. DNA of the CDR3: TGTGCCAGCAGCTTAATGGTCGGGCTAGCGAAGGAGACCCAGTACTTC. The variable domain in full, with the rest retrieved from reference TRBV7-2 and TRBJ2-5, is GAGVSQSPSNKVTEKGKDVELRCDPISGHTALYWYRQSLGQGLEFLIYFQGNSAPDKSGLPSDRFSAERTGGSVSTLTIQRTQQEDSAVYLCASSLMVGLAKETQYFGPGTRLLVL.

As concerns this clonotype: A junction boundary mismatches the germline segment, possibly from a read error. V is TRBV7-2 and J is TRBJ2-1; D is ambiguous. Germline loops: CDR1 SGHTA, CDR2 FQGNSA. This CDR3 comprises 13 residues. Here the CDR3 DNA reads TGTGCCAGCAGTTTAGGGTGGTCAAATGAGCAGTTCTTC. This sequence encodes CASSLGWSNEQFF.

The table lists this clonotype with a few counts. The rearrangement links TRBV27 to TRBJ2-2; 10 positions agree with TRBD1. Germline V gene sequence: CDR1 MNHEY, CDR2 SMNVEV (reference sequence). The V and J ends lost 6 bases and 5 bases, in that order; junction bases with no gene match: 6. This CDR3 contains 15 residues. CDR3 sequence reads: CASSRTGGWTGELFF. The CDR3 bases are TGTGCCAGCAGCCGGACAGGGGGGTGGACCGGGGAGCTGTTTTTT.

This clonotype was counted a few times. The rearrangement uses TRBV2 and TRBJ2-3; possible D gene TRBD1, 6 bases. V lost 4 bases and J 3 bases, leaving 11 bases between the germline ends. CDR1 and CDR2 (germline): SNHLY, FYNNEI. The CDR3 loop spans 14 amino acids. CDR3 loop: CASSVQGGTDTQYF. The CDR3 DNA sequence: TGTGCCAGCAGTGTACAGGGCGGGACAGATACGCAGTATTTT. The variable domain in full, with the rest retrieved from reference TRBV2 and TRBJ2-3, is EPEVTQTPSHQVTQMGQEVILRCVPISNHLYFYWYRQILGQKVEFLVSFYNNEISEKSEIFDDQFSVERPDGSNFTLKIRSTKLEDSAMYFCASSVQGGTDTQYFGPGTRLTVL.

This rearrangement joins TRBV12-3 or TRBV12-4 to TRBJ2-1; 8 positions match TRBD1. The CDR3 loop spans 14 amino acids. V trimming: 5 bases; J trimming: 8 bases; junction bases outside the gene matches: 8. CDR3 sequence reads: CASSGEQGGYEQFF. The CDR3 bases are TGTGCCAGCAGTGGAGAACAGGGGGGCTATGAGCAGTTCTTC.